The 3 T cell receptor beta chains below all came from one sample that was sequenced in a study of Tregs in tolerant kidney transplant recipients. Repertoires were generated with immunoSEQ multiplex PCR, while TCRdb's copy carries only in-frame clones and drops some. The sample has some 55,000 clones, around four fifths seen once; the top ten hold under 6.5%. Input material: CD4+ T cells from blood. These receptors originate from a human donor in good health.

J is TRBJ2-5 and V is TRBV5-1; tentatively, D is TRBD1 (5 bases). The germline CDR1 and CDR2 sequences are SGHRS and YFSETQ. Trimming left V 1 base short and J 8 bases short, with 15 bases between. CDR3 size: 14 residues. DNA of the CDR3: TGCGCCAGCAGCTTGAAGGGGCCCCAGGGAACCCAGTACTTC. Translation: CASSLKGPQGTQYF.

V gene TRBV30 combines with J gene TRBJ2-2, with 9 bases matching TRBD1. Trimming cost V 3 bases and J 6 bases; bases outside gene matches: 5. CDR1 and CDR2 from the germline V gene are GTSNPN and SVGIG (reference sequence). The CDR3 has 14 residues. CDR3 region: CAWRVTGGPGELFF. CDR3 nucleotides: TGTGCCTGGAGGGTGACAGGGGGGCCCGGGGAGCTGTTTTTT.

This chain links TRBV4-3 with TRBJ1-3; tentatively, D is TRBD1 (6 bases). This CDR3 is built from 18 residues. Germline V gives CDR1 LGHNA, CDR2 YSLEER. Trimming cost V 0 bases and J 0 bases, with 15 bases left between them. CDR3: CASSQDPPGQFSGNTIYF. CDR3 nucleotide sequence: TGCGCCAGCAGCCAAGATCCACCTGGACAGTTCTCTGGAAACACCATATATTTT.